The source of this T cell receptor (beta chain) is a study of PD-1 blockade in mismatch repair-deficient tumors (dated 2017 in TCRdb). Background for the entire study: Between late 2013 and September 2016, the trial enrolled around 86 consecutive patients with approximately eleven mismatch repair-deficient cancer types, every one of whom had been previously treated and was progressing. Tumor-associated T cell clones in the peripheral blood of patients responding to PD-1 blockade were tracked using deep sequencing of TCR CDR3 regions.

Reading the label with the study, this specimen's time point is: peripheral blood before pembrolizumab. Mismatch repair deficiency in every enrolled patient was established by polymerase chain reaction or immunohistochemistry. TCR sequencing was performed for a few patients who responded to pembrolizumab therapy. The phase II trial prospectively evaluated PD-1 blockade with pembrolizumab in advanced mismatch repair-deficient cancers, independent of tissue of origin. Serial peripheral blood T cell samples were collected before and at multiple times after starting PD-1 blockade. The timing of each blood sample was reported as weeks after the first dose of pembrolizumab. The CDR3 goes from the cysteine to the phenylalanine over 15 residues. The CDR3 DNA has 45 bases and is translated from base 1. Here V drops 3 bases and J drops 5 bases, and the junction holds 9 bases not matched to any gene. Via the germline V gene, CDR1 is SGHRS and CDR2 YFSETQ.

On the study overall, not on this receptor specifically: Clones residing in the tumor, which were often undetectable in blood before treatment, expanded quickly after pembrolizumab and then contracted, generally before radiologic responses.

For this clone: The target of this receptor is not known. Nothing much larger sits one base from this clone, and base qualities are not available.

The library was generated by the immunoSEQ multiplex PCR assay. Not all clones reach the TCRdb copy of this immuneACCESS table, which keeps in-frame sequences only. Checked studies attribute under half of the gap to unresolved V genes and leave the rest unexplained. For this sample the table gives around 50,000 clones, of which 77% were detected only once. More than 3% of the sample comes from the top ten. The sample here was PBMCs, taken before pembrolizumab treatment. The rearrangement joined TRBV5-1 to TRBJ2-5, with 8 middle bases fitting TRBD1. This TCR was recovered from an adult with mismatch repair-deficient cancer. This receptor carries the CDR3 CASSSRDRPFETQYF. The nucleotides read TGCGCCAGCAGCTCCCGGGACAGGCCCTTCGAGACCCAGTACTTC.